This TCR beta chain was sequenced in a study of T-cell reconstitution after alpha-beta-depleted transplantation in children. TCRbeta library construction was performed incorporating unique molecular identifiers. TCRdb redid the calling of the PCR reads with MiXCR, one entry per CDR3 protein. The sample holds 250,000 to 400,000 distinct CDR3 sequences, around 25% seen once. Findings and caveats of the study: It was newly produced T cells that mostly accounted for T-cell counts and diversity one year after transplant.

In regard to this clonotype: Its antigen remains unknown.

Germline CDR1 reads LGHNA; CDR2 reads YNFKEQ. The CDR3 has 13 residues. Trimming removed 1 base at V and 4 bases at J, with 8 bases between. The sequences come from PBMCs, mostly from graft donor cells, collected 180 days after TCRalphabeta/CD19-depleted stem cell transplant. This chain links TRBV4-2 with TRBJ2-7, with unresolved D. The receptor's source is a male patient younger than 18 who had a stem cell transplant for acute lymphoblastic leukemia, so the T cells may come from the graft donor. The CDR3 loop reads CASSQGSLYEQYF. As DNA, the CDR3 is TGTGCCAGCAGCCAAGGAAGCCTTTACGAGCAGTACTTC.